These 8 T cell receptor beta chains share one sample of origin, sequenced in a study of OX40 agonist ivuxolimab in advanced cancers. The library came from the immunoSEQ multiplex PCR assay. TCRdb mirrors the immuneACCESS table, restricted to in-frame sequences. Some clones are absent from its copies; in checked studies, under half trace to an unresolved V gene, and the reason for the others is unknown. The sample table holds over 50,000 clones, of which 80% to 95% were seen once. The ten largest account for over 20% of the sample. Sequenced here: CD4+ or CD8+ T cells sorted from blood, sampled in a trial of the OX40 agonist ivuxolimab. The origin of the receptors is an adult with an advanced solid tumor such as melanoma, head and neck, liver or kidney cancer.

J is TRBJ2-1 and V is TRBV7-6; no clear D. The germline V gene has CDR1 SGHVS and CDR2 FNYEAQ. Trimming left V 2 bases short and J 5 bases short, with 22 bases between. The CDR3 has 18 residues. This chain's CDR3 is CASSLLGILARPDNEQFF. CDR3 nucleotide sequence: TGTGCCAGCAGCTTACTCGGTATTTTGGCGAGACCCGACAATGAGCAGTTCTTC. Variable domain in full (rest from reference TRBV7-6 and TRBJ2-1): GAGVSQSPRYKVTKRGQDVALRCDPISGHVSLYWYRQALGQGPEFLTYFNYEAQQDKSGLPNDRFSAERPEGSISTLTIQRTEQRDSAMYRCASSLLGILARPDNEQFFGPGTRLTVL.

The chain joins TRBV12-1 to TRBJ2-3; the table names TRBD2, a call not compared with the DNA. TRBV12-1 is a listed pseudogene. The CDR3 has 12 amino acids. The CDR3 sequence: CASRASTDTQYF. For the CDR3, the DNA is TGTGCCAGCAGAGCTAGCACAGATACGCAGTATTTT.

The chain employs TRBV6-6 and TRBJ1-2; D call uncertain. V lost 2 bases, J lost 4 bases, and 5 bases lay in between. CDR1 is MNHNY, CDR2 SVGAGI, per germline (reference sequence). The CDR3 has 12 amino acids. The CDR3 DNA reads as TGTGCCAGCAGTTACGGGCCCTATGGCTACACCTTC. It codes for CASSYGPYGYTF.

V is TRBV4-2 and J is TRBJ2-1; D possibly uses TRBD1 or TRBD2 (5 bases each). The CDR3 is 15 amino acids. The V end was cut by 4 bases, the J end by 0 bases, with 10 bases between. CDR1 is LGHNA, CDR2 YNFKEQ, per germline. The CDR3 DNA reads as TGTGCCAGCAGCCCTGGGACGAGCTCCTACAATGAGCAGTTCTTC. It yields the protein CASSPGTSSYNEQFF.

V and J are TRBV7-8 and TRBJ1-5; D is unclear. CDR3 size: 12 residues. Germline V CDR1 and CDR2: SGHVS, FQNEAQ. V gave up 3 bases and J gave up 1 base, with 1 base separating them. The CDR3: CASSLSNQPQHF. Here the CDR3 DNA reads TGTGCCAGCAGCTTGAGCAATCAGCCCCAGCATTTT.

CDR3 sequence reads: CASSIGGEGYAEAFF. The CDR3 DNA reads TGTGCCAGTAGTATAGGTGGTGAGGGGTACGCTGAAGCTTTCTTT. The chain employs TRBV19 and TRBJ1-1, with a possible D match to TRBD1 (5 bases). Trimming left V 1 base short and J 6 bases short, with 15 bases between. In germline, CDR1 is LNHDA, CDR2 SQIVND (reference sequence). The CDR3 has 15 amino acids.

The rearrangement links TRBV4-3 to TRBJ1-4; D is uncertain. The CDR3 extends over 14 amino acids. V was shortened by 3 bases and J by 7 bases, with 12 bases between the two germline ends. Germline lookup yields CDR1 LGHNA and CDR2 YSLEER. The CDR3 DNA reads as TGCGCCAGCAGCCACATTATAACTGGTGAAAAACTGTTTTTT. Translation gives CASSHIITGEKLFF.

V usage is TRBV4-3 and J usage is TRBJ2-1, with TRBD1 as a possible D gene (6 bases). The germline gives CDR1 LGHNA, CDR2 YSLEER. The V gene lost 4 bases and the J gene lost 3 bases, with 13 bases spanning the gap. There are 15 residues in the CDR3. CDR3 bases: TGCGCCAGCAGCCGCCTAGGGGGTAACTACAATGAGCAGTTCTTC. Its translation: CASSRLGGNYNEQFF.